Below are 32 T cell receptor beta chains sequenced from a single sample in a study of OX40 agonist ivuxolimab in advanced cancers. Sequencing used immunoSEQ multiplex PCR; TCRdb keeps in-frame clones, though not all of them. Seen here are tens of thousands of clones, around 80% observed once, and the top ten hold 0.95% to 1.3%. The sample in question was CD4+ or CD8+ T cells sorted from blood, obtained in a trial of the OX40 agonist ivuxolimab. The receptors here all came from an adult with an advanced solid tumor such as melanoma, head and neck, liver or kidney cancer.

This rearrangement joins TRBV5-4 to TRBJ1-1; the D is unclear. Trimming shortened V by 0 bases and J by 6 bases, and 15 bases separated the two germline ends. The CDR3 covers 15 residues. CDR1 and CDR2 (germline): SGHNT, YYREEE (reference sequence). This chain's CDR3 is CASSLDGMGSAEAFF. In DNA, the CDR3 is TGTGCCAGCAGCTTGGACGGAATGGGGAGCGCTGAAGCTTTCTTT.

This chain connects TRBV18 to TRBJ1-6, with TRBD1 identical over 10 bases. V lost 0 bases and J lost 6; bases outside the gene matches: 2. Germline CDR1 and CDR2: KGHSH and LQKENI. This CDR3 is 16 amino acids long. In nucleotides, the CDR3 is TGTGCCAGCTCACCACCGGGGGACAGGGGTAATTCACCCCTCCACTTT. Residues: CASSPPGDRGNSPLHF.

The gene calls are TRBV11-2 and TRBJ2-1; D unresolved. The CDR3 contains 14 residues. The germline V gene encodes CDR1 SGHAT and CDR2 FQNNGV. Trimming left V 4 bases short and J 4 bases short, with 11 bases between. The CDR3 reads CASSSSGGYNEQFF. CDR3 DNA: TGTGCCAGCAGCTCCTCTGGCGGATACAATGAGCAGTTCTTC.

This chain uses TRBV7-2 with TRBJ1-2; D call uncertain. The germline gives CDR1 SGHTA, CDR2 FQGNSA. This CDR3 has 13 amino acids. Trimming cost V 1 base and J 6 bases, with 9 bases left between them. CDR3 coding DNA: TGTGCCAGCAGCTTAGGCCCTCAAAATGGCTACACCTTC. It is translated as CASSLGPQNGYTF.

This chain connects TRBV19 to TRBJ2-2, with 10 bases aligning to TRBD2. The V gene's germline CDR1 is LNHDA and CDR2 SQIVND (reference sequence). The ends lost 8 bases at V and 1 base at J; junction bases unmatched: 10. This CDR3 spans 17 amino acids. CDR3 nucleotide sequence: TGTGCCAGTCACGGTAGCGGGGGGAAAAAGAACACCGGGGAGCTGTTTTTT. Encoded protein: CASHGSGGKKNTGELFF.

This rearrangement joins TRBV28 to TRBJ1-4, with 7 positions matching TRBD1. CDR3 length: 15 amino acids. CDR1 and CDR2 (germline): MDHEN, SYDVKM. Trimming at V came to 5 bases and at J to 7 bases, leaving 10 bases not matched to a gene. The CDR3 is CASSIPGQNSEKLFF. The DNA for the CDR3 is TGTGCCAGCAGTATTCCGGGACAGAATTCTGAAAAACTGTTTTTT.

The rearrangement joins TRBV30 to TRBJ2-6; D is ambiguous. CDR1 GTSNPN and CDR2 SVGIG come from the germline V gene (reference sequence). V shed 0 bases and J shed 0 bases, with 9 bases lying between them. The CDR3 covers 16 residues. Here the CDR3 DNA reads TGTGCCTGGAGTGTGGGAAGAAGCTCTGGGGCCAACGTCCTGACTTTC. Translating it yields CAWSVGRSSGANVLTF.

V and J are TRBV7-2 and TRBJ2-3, with TRBD2 as a possible D gene (6 bases). The V and J ends lost 10 bases and 2 bases respectively, with 16 bases between them. This CDR3 has 14 amino acids. Germline CDR1 is SGHTA and CDR2 is FQGNSA. CDR3 nucleotides: TGTGCCACCAGGGAGGCGGGGATCACAGATACGCAGTATTTT. Translation gives CATREAGITDTQYF.

The chain links TRBV6-1 to TRBJ2-1, with D possibly being TRBD1 (6 bases). This CDR3 has 13 amino acids. V lost 6 bases, J lost 6 bases, and 12 bases lay in between. Germline lookup yields CDR1 MNHNS and CDR2 SASEGT. The DNA of the CDR3 is TGTGCCAGCAGAAAGACAGGTTCCAATGAGCAGTTCTTC. It codes for CASRKTGSNEQFF.

This clone has only a few counts. V usage is TRBV27 and J usage is TRBJ2-7; 7 nucleotides align to TRBD1. CDR1 MNHEY and CDR2 SMNVEV come from the germline V gene (reference sequence). This CDR3 has 14 amino acids. Unmatched junction bases numbered 6, after V lost 4 bases and J lost 3 bases. The CDR3: CASSSRTGHYEQYF. CDR3 nucleotide sequence: TGTGCCAGCAGTTCCCGGACAGGTCACTACGAGCAGTACTTC.

V usage is TRBV10-3 and J usage is TRBJ2-1; 10 bases line up with TRBD1. The CDR3 runs to 14 residues. Germline trimming cut 3 bases from V and 8 bases from J; bases unmatched to any gene: 4. Germline V CDR1 and CDR2: ENHRY, SYGVKD. The CDR3 DNA reads as TGTGCCATCAGTGAAAGACAGGGGGCCCATGAGCAGTTCTTC. Translating it yields CAISERQGAHEQFF.

The chain uses TRBV7-9 and TRBJ2-2; no clear D. This CDR3 comprises 15 residues. The V and J ends lost 0 bases and 0 bases respectively, with 5 bases between them. Germline V lookup: CDR1 SEHNR, CDR2 FQNEAQ (reference sequence). DNA for the CDR3: TGTGCCAGCAGCTTAGCGACACCGAACACCGGGGAGCTGTTTTTT. This codes for CASSLATPNTGELFF.

This clone was seen just once. The chain employs TRBV10-3 and TRBJ1-1; the D gene is possibly TRBD1 (5 bases). The germline V gene encodes CDR1 ENHRY and CDR2 SYGVKD. This CDR3 is 12 amino acids long. V was trimmed by 9 bases and J by 3 bases, leaving 11 bases between them. Here the CDR3 reads CAMRDPDTEAFF. In DNA, the CDR3 is TGTGCCATGCGGGACCCAGACACTGAAGCTTTCTTT.

The sample holds a few counts of this clone. This chain links TRBV11-2 with TRBJ1-1; possible D gene TRBD1, 6 bases. Germline CDR1 and CDR2: SGHAT and FQNNGV. Trimming left V 0 bases short and J 5 bases short, with 16 bases between. The CDR3 covers 16 residues. DNA for the CDR3: TGTGCCAGCAGCTTAGATTTCGGGACAAAAAGAACTGAAGCTTTCTTT. Translating it yields CASSLDFGTKRTEAFF.

V usage is TRBV7-8 and J usage is TRBJ2-3, with a possible D match to TRBD1 (5 bases). Germline CDR1 SGHVS, CDR2 FQNEAQ. Trimming pared 5 bases from V and 6 bases from J, leaving 12 bases between. The CDR3 spans 13 residues. CDR3 amino acids: CASSIPTADTQYF. The CDR3 DNA reads TGTGCCAGCAGCATACCGACAGCTGATACGCAGTATTTT.

The chain couples TRBV18 to TRBJ2-5; D tentatively reads TRBD1 or TRBD2 (5 bases each). The V gene lost 3 bases and the J gene lost 2 bases, with 13 bases spanning the gap. The CDR3 consists of 15 residues. CDR1 and CDR2 (germline): KGHSH, LQKENI. In DNA form, the CDR3 reads TGTGCCAGCTCACCTCCGGGACGTGGGCAAGAGACCCAGTACTTC. Residues: CASSPPGRGQETQYF.

This chain uses TRBV7-8 with TRBJ1-2; D gene unclear. The CDR3 is 16 residues long. Germline CDR1 and CDR2: SGHVS and FQNEAQ. With 0 bases removed from V and 1 base from J, the gap between germline ends came to 12 bases. The CDR3 is CASSLAGIGVNYGYTF. CDR3 nucleotides: TGTGCCAGCAGCTTAGCGGGTATCGGGGTTAACTATGGCTACACCTTC. The full variable domain, with the rest looked up from reference TRBV7-8 and TRBJ1-2, is GAGVSQSPRYKVAKRGQDVALRCDPISGHVSLFWYQQALGQGPEFLTYFQNEAQLDKSGLPSDRFFAERPEGSVSTLKIQRTQQEDSAVYLCASSLAGIGVNYGYTFGSGTRLTVV.

The chain carries TRBV28 and TRBJ1-2; D is unresolved. The germline gives CDR1 MDHEN, CDR2 SYDVKM. The CDR3 extends over 12 amino acids. CDR3 DNA sequence: TGTGCTACCCACCGGAGTGCGGGGGGCTACACCTTC. It codes for CATHRSAGGYTF.

The rearrangement uses TRBV2 and TRBJ1-2, with 7 bases identical to TRBD1. Per germline, CDR1 SNHLY and CDR2 FYNNEI. This CDR3 has 15 amino acids. V lost 6 bases and J lost 4; bases outside the gene matches: 11. CDR3 amino acids: CASRLRTGGSYGYTF. For the CDR3, the DNA is TGTGCCAGCAGGCTCCGGACAGGTGGGAGCTATGGCTACACCTTC. Full variable domain (remainder filled in from reference TRBV2 and TRBJ1-2): EPEVTQTPSHQVTQMGQEVILRCVPISNHLYFYWYRQILGQKVEFLVSFYNNEISEKSEIFDDQFSVERPDGSNFTLKIRSTKLEDSAMYFCASRLRTGGSYGYTFGSGTRLTVV.

This chain joins TRBV19 and TRBJ1-1; D is perhaps TRBD1 (5 bases). V dropped 5 bases and J dropped 1 base, with 11 bases sitting between them. Looked up from germline, CDR1 is LNHDA and CDR2 is SQIVND (reference sequence). The CDR3 consists of 14 residues. The CDR3 loop is CASSLLGQNTEAFF. In DNA form, the CDR3 reads TGTGCCAGTAGTTTACTAGGACAGAACACTGAAGCTTTCTTT.

For the CDR3, the DNA is TGTGCCAGCAGTGAATGGAGGGTCGGGGGGGCTGAGCAGTTCTTC. This encodes CASSEWRVGGAEQFF. The genes are TRBV6-1 and TRBJ2-1; TRBD2 agrees at 8 bases. V was pared by 2 bases and J by 9 bases, with 9 bases of the junction left unmatched. Per the germline V gene, CDR1 is MNHNS and CDR2 is SASEGT. The CDR3 loop spans 15 amino acids.

The rearrangement links TRBV28 to TRBJ2-1, with D unclear. From germline, CDR1 is MDHEN and CDR2 SYDVKM. The CDR3 loop spans 13 amino acids. Trimming took 6 bases from V and 5 from J, leaving 11 bases between them. The DNA of the CDR3 is TGTGCCAGCAGATTCGACTTCAACAATGAGCAGTTCTTC. This codes for CASRFDFNNEQFF.

The chain has TRBV28 and TRBJ2-5; 8 bases line up with TRBD1. Germline loops: CDR1 MDHEN, CDR2 SYDVKM. V lost 3 bases to trimming and J lost 1 base; unmatched junction nucleotides: 4. The CDR3 spans 15 residues. As DNA, the CDR3 is TGTGCCAGCAGTTTCAGGGGGCGCCCCCAAGAGACCCAGTACTTC. Protein sequence: CASSFRGRPQETQYF.

In its sample, this clone was seen a few times. The genes are TRBV14 and TRBJ2-7, with unresolved D. Germline V gene sequence: CDR1 SGHDN, CDR2 FVKESK. The V and J ends lost 3 bases and 7 bases respectively, with 13 bases between them. The CDR3 is 13 residues long. CDR3 protein: CASSQQSGREQYV. The CDR3 DNA sequence: TGTGCCAGCAGCCAGCAATCAGGCAGGGAGCAGTACGTC.

The V gene is TRBV7-2, the J gene TRBJ2-7; D may match TRBD1 or TRBD2 (5 bases each). This CDR3 comprises 13 residues. In germline, CDR1 is SGHTA, CDR2 FQGNSA. The V and J ends lost 5 bases and 7 bases respectively, with 15 bases between them. The CDR3 nucleotides are TGTGCCAGCAGCCGAGCGAGGGGCTGGGAGCAGTACTTC. This translates into CASSRARGWEQYF.

Written as DNA, the CDR3 is TGTGCCAGCAGCCGCCAGGGGGGCCGGAACAATGAGCAGTTCTTC. Translated, it gives CASSRQGGRNNEQFF. The rearrangement uses TRBV7-6 and TRBJ2-1; TRBD1 is a possible D gene (7 bases). This CDR3 is 15 amino acids long. Per the germline V gene, CDR1 is SGHVS and CDR2 is FNYEAQ. V lost 5 bases, J lost 5 bases, and 16 bases lay in between.

The chain links TRBV5-1 to TRBJ2-5; TRBD1 aligns across 11 bases. The length of the CDR3 is 15 residues. CDR1 and CDR2 from the germline V gene are SGHRS and YFSETQ. Unmatched junction bases numbered 8, after V lost 5 bases and J lost 5 bases. DNA for the CDR3: TGCGCCAGCAGTAACCGGGACAGGGGGGTGGAGACCCAGTACTTC. As protein: CASSNRDRGVETQYF.

This sequence joins TRBV5-1 and TRBJ2-5, with D possibly matching TRBD1 (5 bases). The germline V gene has CDR1 SGHRS and CDR2 YFSETQ. The V and J ends lost 4 bases and 2 bases respectively, with 12 bases between them. The CDR3 contains 14 residues. The CDR3 spells CASSRTTVQETQYF. The CDR3 DNA sequence: TGCGCCAGCAGCCGAACGACAGTACAAGAGACCCAGTACTTC.

The genes are TRBV7-2 and TRBJ1-1; no definite D call. Trimming took 10 bases from V and 0 from J, leaving 12 bases between them. The CDR3 covers 13 residues. Germline V gene sequence: CDR1 SGHTA, CDR2 FQGNSA. In nucleotides, the CDR3 is TGTGCCACCACCGGGCAGCTGAACACTGAAGCTTTCTTT. Its translation: CATTGQLNTEAFF.

This clone was counted a few times. The chain recombines TRBV11-2 with TRBJ1-1; the match to TRBD1 covers 9 bases. The germline V gene encodes CDR1 SGHAT and CDR2 FQNNGV. J lost 3 bases, V lost 6 bases, and 5 bases had no gene match. The CDR3 has 14 amino acids. The CDR3 reads CASRLGQGHTEAFF. CDR3 in DNA: TGTGCCAGCAGATTGGGACAGGGTCACACTGAAGCTTTCTTT.

This chain uses TRBV5-4 with TRBJ1-6; D gene ambiguous. CDR1 is SGHNT and CDR2 is YYREEE in the germline V gene (reference sequence). The CDR3 consists of 15 residues. The V gene lost 3 bases and the J gene lost 7 bases, with 14 bases spanning the gap. This chain's CDR3 is CASSSYRGRNSPLHF. The DNA of the CDR3 is TGTGCCAGCAGCTCCTACCGGGGTCGAAATTCACCCCTCCACTTT.

This chain connects TRBV10-3 to TRBJ1-1, with D maybe TRBD1 (6 bases). Germline CDR1 and CDR2: ENHRY and SYGVKD. The CDR3 has 16 residues. V lost 1 base, J lost 0 bases, and 12 bases lay in between. The DNA for the CDR3 is TGTGCCATCAGTGAGTGGGGTCGGGGGCTGAACACTGAAGCTTTCTTT. Its translation is CAISEWGRGLNTEAFF.